The rows below give T cell receptor beta chains drawn from one sample of a study of response to subunit inactivated influenza vaccine. Via MiXCR, TCRdb re-called the RT-PCR reads, giving one row per CDR3 protein. Seen here are hundreds of thousands of distinct CDR3 sequences, approximately 17% observed once, and the top ten hold about 11%. The sequencing here drew on PBMCs from blood, taken 4 to 6 days after vaccination. The receptors were sampled from a man aged 50 or older who received an inactivated influenza vaccine. Each CDR3 is given with its conserved first and last residue. D genes are given only for firm matches. The size of a clone is reported for some rows only, either as once, few or many, or as a class for expanded clones.

-	TRBV27	-	TRBJ2-1	14	CASSSSTQGSVQFF	TGTGCCAGCAGTTCCTCCACCCAGGGTAGCGTGCAGTTCTTC
-	TRBV11-2	-	TRBJ1-2	14	CASSLDSGGYGYTF	TGTGCCAGCAGCTTAGATTCGGGCGGATATGGCTACACCTTC
-	TRBV14	TRBD1	TRBJ2-5	15	CASSLRTGGRETQYF	TGTGCCAGCAGCCTACGGACAGGGGGCAGGGAGACCCAGTACTTC
few	TRBV5-1	-	TRBJ2-7	11	CASSYMGEQYF	TGCGCCAGCAGCTACATGGGGGAGCAGTACTTC
many	TRBV7-2	-	TRBJ2-7	13	CASSLLRSYEQYF	TGTGCCAGCAGCTTATTGCGAAGCTACGAGCAGTACTTC
many	TRBV5-1	-	TRBJ2-1	16	CASSPDLSGKQREQFF	TGCGCCAGCAGCCCCGACCTCTCCGGGAAACAGAGGGAGCAGTTCTTC
-	TRBV4-3	-	TRBJ2-1	13	CASSQLGNNEQFF	TGCGCCAGCAGCCAATTGGGCAACAATGAGCAGTTCTTC
few	TRBV20-1	-	TRBJ2-5	14	CSASKLPVKETQYF	TGCAGTGCTAGTAAACTGCCGGTTAAAGAGACCCAGTACTTC
-	TRBV27	TRBD2	TRBJ2-5	13	CASTLGRGQTQYF	TGTGCCAGCACCCTGGGGAGGGGACAGACCCAGTACTTC
few	TRBV7-8	-	TRBJ2-2	15	CASSLTSRVTGELFF	TGTGCCAGCAGCTTGACCTCCAGGGTCACCGGGGAGCTGTTTTTT
-	TRBV7-2	-	TRBJ2-7	15	CASSTNPGPTTEQYF	TGTGCCAGCAGCACTAACCCGGGACCCACGACAGAGCAGTACTTC
-	TRBV7-6	-	TRBJ1-2	16	CASSLSRAGKSDGYTF	TGTGCCAGCAGCCTTAGCAGGGCAGGGAAATCGGATGGCTACACCTTC
many	TRBV12-3/TRBV12-4	TRBD2	TRBJ2-5	13	CASSLGGKETQYF	TGTGCCAGCAGTTTGGGAGGGAAAGAGACCCAGTACTTC
few	TRBV20-1	TRBD1	TRBJ2-2	16	CSAREPGQGATGELFF	TGCAGTGCTAGGGAACCGGGACAGGGGGCGACCGGGGAGCTGTTTTTT
-	TRBV20-1	-	TRBJ2-5	16	CSASGVRNFFEETQYF	TGCAGTGCTAGCGGGGTACGCAACTTCTTTGAAGAGACCCAGTACTTC
few	TRBV20-1	TRBD1	TRBJ1-4	16	CSAKGTGQGANEKLFF	TGCAGTGCTAAGGGTACGGGACAGGGTGCTAATGAAAAACTGTTTTTT
-	TRBV7-9	-	TRBJ2-3	16	CASSLGLSQGTDTQYF	TGTGCCAGCAGCTTAGGTTTATCGCAGGGAACAGATACGCAGTATTTT
-	TRBV20-1	-	TRBJ2-7	13	CSADDWRGNTQYF	TGCAGTGCCGACGATTGGCGAGGCAATACTCAGTACTTC
few	TRBV10-3	TRBD1	TRBJ2-7	15	CAIRAGTANPYEQYF	TGTGCCATCAGAGCCGGGACAGCAAATCCCTACGAGCAGTACTTC
many	TRBV29-1	-	TRBJ2-5	15	CSVEDRLQYQETQYF	TGCAGCGTTGAAGATCGGTTACAGTACCAAGAGACCCAGTACTTC
few	TRBV6-2/TRBV6-3	TRBD2	TRBJ2-1	17	CASSYSPSGRRRGEQFF	TGTGCCAGCAGTTACTCGCCTAGCGGGAGAAGGCGCGGTGAGCAGTTCTTC
-	TRBV20-1	-	TRBJ2-5	12	CSASGSRETQYF	TGCAGTGCCAGCGGCAGTCGAGAGACCCAGTACTTC
-	TRBV20-1	-	TRBJ2-3	13	CTKRGVGTDTQYF	TGCACTAAGCGCGGAGTAGGCACAGATACGCAGTATTTT
many	TRBV2	TRBD1	TRBJ2-5	16	CASSEPVQGARETQYF	TGTGCCAGCAGTGAACCCGTCCAGGGGGCGAGAGAGACCCAGTACTTC
-	TRBV7-8	TRBD2	TRBJ2-7	16	CASSLAGTSGNYEQYF	TGTGCCAGCAGCTTAGCCGGGACTAGCGGCAACTACGAGCAGTACTTC
-	TRBV27	-	TRBJ2-7	14	CASRLSRSSYEQYF	TGTGCCAGCAGACTTTCCAGAAGCTCCTACGAGCAGTACTTC
few	TRBV6-1	TRBD1	TRBJ2-1	15	CASSSLDRGAYEQFF	TGTGCCAGCAGTAGCTTGGACAGGGGTGCCTATGAGCAGTTCTTC